What follows are 5 T cell receptor beta chains derived from one specimen sequenced in a study of blood T cell repertoires in COVID-19. Produced via immunoSEQ multiplex PCR; TCRdb's table is partial and in-frame only. The sample records about 91,000 clones, 76% being singletons. The sample was peripheral blood. These receptors all stem from a man in his 70s with acute or convalescent COVID-19.

CDR3 sequence reads: CASSLIEKETQYF. CDR3 bases: TGTGCCAGCAGCCTAATCGAAAAAGAGACCCAGTACTTC. V gene TRBV27 combines with J gene TRBJ2-5; D is undetermined. CDR1 MNHEY and CDR2 SMNVEV come from the germline V gene (reference sequence). Trimming took off 6 bases at V and 3 bases at J, with 11 bases between the two ends. The CDR3 length is 13 residues.

The table lists this clone with a few counts. The chain has TRBV2 and TRBJ1-2; 9 bases agree with TRBD1. Germline V gives CDR1 SNHLY, CDR2 FYNNEI. CDR3 length: 14 residues. J lost 2 bases, V lost 4 bases, and 2 bases had no gene match. The CDR3 loop reads CASSGTGANYGYTF. CDR3 DNA sequence: TGTGCCAGCAGTGGGACAGGGGCCAACTATGGCTACACCTTC.

This chain links TRBV7-9 with TRBJ2-1, with TRBD1 identical over 10 bases. The CDR3 is 13 residues long. Losses at the gene ends were 5 bases for V and 9 bases for J; bases not matched to a gene: 4. Germline V gene data show CDR1 as SEHNR and CDR2 as FQNEAQ (reference sequence). The CDR3 DNA reads TGTGCCAGCAGCCGGGACAGGGGCAGTGAGCAGTTCTTC. Translating gives CASSRDRGSEQFF.

The chain links TRBV5-6 to TRBJ2-3; 8 nucleotides line up with TRBD2. The V gene end was trimmed by 0 bases and the J gene end by 0 bases; junction bases not matched to a gene: 6. There are 17 residues in the CDR3. Germline V gene lookup returns CDR1 SGHDT and CDR2 YYEEEE. The DNA for the CDR3 is TGTGCCAGCAGCTTGGAAGGAGCGGGGGTGAGCACAGATACGCAGTATTTT. As protein: CASSLEGAGVSTDTQYF.

The rearrangement joins TRBV29-1 to TRBJ2-1; D may be TRBD1 (6 bases). V was shortened by 7 bases and J by 7 bases, with 8 bases between the two germline ends. Per the germline V gene, CDR1 is SQVTM and CDR2 is ANQGSEA. The CDR3 contains 10 residues. CDR3: CSGRGNEQFF. CDR3 nucleotides: TGCAGCGGCAGGGGAAATGAGCAGTTCTTC.